Listed below are T cell receptor beta chains from one sample, sequenced in a study of control samples from healthy donors and cancer patients. Measured with immunoSEQ multiplex PCR; TCRdb has only the in-frame clones, and not every one. This sample carries around 110,000 clones, 88% of them seen once, and the ten largest clones take roughly 2.5%. Source material: blood. The receptors were sampled from a woman in her 70s in good health. CDR3s include the opening cysteine and the closing phenylalanine or tryptophan. The D gene is left open where the match is weak. The size of a clone is reported for some rows only, either as once, few or many, or as a class for expanded clones.

D gene	V gene	J gene	clone size	CDR3 protein	CDR3 DNA
.	TRBV27	TRBJ1-2	.	CASSVLGSENYGYTF	TGTGCCAGCAGTGTCTTGGGATCTGAGAACTATGGCTACACCTTC
.	TRBV3-1/TRBV3-2	TRBJ1-3	few	CASSPVRRARLGNTIYF	TGTGCCAGCAGCCCTGTACGTAGGGCCAGACTTGGAAACACCATATATTTT
TRBD1	TRBV19	TRBJ1-3	.	CASSRDRGRFTGNTIYF	TGTGCCAGTAGTCGGGACAGGGGAAGGTTCACTGGAAACACCATATATTTT
.	TRBV15	TRBJ1-1	.	CATSRAGGVNTEAFF	TGTGCCACCAGCAGAGCAGGTGGGGTGAACACTGAAGCTTTCTTT
.	TRBV7-2	TRBJ2-7	.	CASSFDYISSYEQYF	TGTGCCAGCAGCTTCGACTATATTTCCTCCTACGAGCAGTACTTC
TRBD2	TRBV5-1	TRBJ2-1	.	CASSMLAGGQREQFF	TGCGCCAGCAGCATGCTAGCGGGGGGGCAGCGTGAGCAGTTCTTC
.	TRBV24-1	TRBJ1-2	once	CATRGGSGGYTF	TGTGCCACCAGGGGTGGGAGTGGTGGCTACACCTTC
TRBD1	TRBV2	TRBJ1-5	.	CASSGDRFISNQPQHF	TGTGCCAGCAGTGGGGACAGGTTTATTAGCAATCAGCCCCAGCATTTT
.	TRBV11-2	TRBJ1-3	.	CASSLMVLGYSGNTIYF	TGTGCCAGCAGCTTAATGGTTTTGGGGTATTCTGGAAACACCATATATTTT
.	TRBV6-1	TRBJ1-2	.	CASSDKGNYGYTF	TGTGCCAGCAGTGACAAGGGGAACTATGGCTACACCTTC
.	TRBV3-1/TRBV3-2	TRBJ1-5	.	CASSQGVRQPQHF	TGTGCCAGCAGCCAAGGGGTGAGGCAGCCCCAGCATTTT
TRBD1	TRBV7-6	TRBJ2-6	.	CASSLSRGQSSGANVLTF	TGTGCCAGCAGCCTATCTAGGGGACAGAGCTCTGGGGCCAACGTCCTGACTTTC
.	TRBV4-2	TRBJ2-3	once	CASSQEADTQYF	TGTGCCAGCAGCCAAGAGGCAGATACGCAGTATTTT
.	TRBV19	TRBJ1-2	many	CASSIIGVGDGYTF	TGTGCCAGTAGTATAATAGGAGTCGGGGATGGCTACACCTTC
.	TRBV7-2	TRBJ2-7	.	CASSSNAHSSYEQYF	TGTGCCAGCAGTTCCAACGCTCACAGCTCCTACGAGCAGTACTTC
TRBD1	TRBV19	TRBJ2-3	.	CASTADRGLADTQYF	TGTGCCAGTACCGCCGACAGGGGGCTCGCAGATACGCAGTATTTT
.	TRBV2	TRBJ2-5	.	CASSRSSGPQETQYF	TGTGCCAGCAGCCGAAGCTCGGGTCCGCAAGAGACCCAGTACTTC
.	TRBV2	TRBJ2-1	.	CASSEVGGRYNEQFF	TGTGCCAGCAGTGAGGTCGGGGGGCGGTACAATGAGCAGTTCTTC
.	TRBV7-9	TRBJ2-5	.	CASSRTGGGQETQYF	TGTGCCAGCAGCAGAACAGGGGGAGGGCAAGAGACCCAGTACTTC
TRBD1	TRBV18	TRBJ2-7	.	CASSPKATGINEQYF	TGTGCCAGCTCACCCAAGGCGACAGGGATCAACGAGCAGTACTTC
.	TRBV5-4	TRBJ2-3	.	CASSSKRAGSTDTQYF	TGTGCCAGCAGCTCAAAGCGGGCCGGCAGCACAGATACGCAGTATTTT
TRBD1	TRBV10-3	TRBJ2-7	.	CAISERTGSYEQYF	TGTGCCATCAGTGAACGGACAGGGAGCTACGAGCAGTACTTC
.	TRBV3-1/TRBV3-2	TRBJ1-2	.	CASSLQTVLGYTF	TGTGCCAGCAGCCTACAAACCGTCTTGGGCTACACCTTC
.	TRBV10-3	TRBJ2-5	.	CAISDPYQETQYF	TGTGCCATCAGTGACCCGTACCAAGAGACCCAGTACTTC
TRBD1	TRBV19	TRBJ1-4	.	CASSPKQGGREKLFF	TGTGCCAGTAGTCCAAAACAGGGGGGAAGGGAAAAACTGTTTTTT
.	TRBV9	TRBJ2-7	.	CASSVRGDRNIYEQYF	TGTGCCAGCAGCGTACGGGGGGACAGGAATATCTACGAGCAGTACTTC
.	TRBV4-1	TRBJ1-2	.	CASSQDGQPNYGYTF	TGCGCCAGCAGCCAAGATGGACAACCTAACTATGGCTACACCTTC
TRBD1	TRBV19	TRBJ1-4	.	CASSMGTVEKLFF	TGTGCCAGTAGTATGGGGACAGTAGAAAAACTGTTTTTT
.	TRBV5-1	TRBJ2-7	.	CASSLGQGLEEQYF	TGCGCCAGCAGCTTGGGCCAGGGCCTTGAGGAGCAGTACTTC
TRBD1	TRBV7-6	TRBJ2-7	.	CASSLLGGEDRAYEQYF	TGTGCCAGCAGCTTATTAGGCGGGGAGGACAGGGCGTACGAGCAGTACTTC
.	TRBV6-5	TRBJ1-3	.	CASTSESGNTIYF	TGTGCCAGCACCTCAGAGTCGGGAAACACCATATATTTT
TRBD1	TRBV4-1	TRBJ1-1	.	CASSRGQGGAEAFF	TGCGCCAGCAGCCGGGGACAGGGTGGGGCTGAAGCTTTCTTT
.	TRBV12-3/TRBV12-4	TRBJ2-1	.	CASSFRRHNEQFF	TGTGCCAGCAGTTTCCGGCGGCACAATGAGCAGTTCTTC
TRBD1	TRBV7-2	TRBJ1-2	.	CASSPGTVYGYTF	TGTGCCAGCAGCCCCGGGACAGTCTATGGCTACACCTTC
.	TRBV5-1	TRBJ1-2	once	CASSFGAANYGYTF	TGCGCCAGCAGCTTCGGTGCAGCTAACTATGGCTACACCTTC
.	TRBV12-3/TRBV12-4	TRBJ1-6	.	CASQTVSNSPLHF	TGTGCCAGCCAGACAGTCTCGAATTCACCCCTCCACTTT
.	TRBV7-9	TRBJ1-3	.	CASSLDAGDTIYF	TGTGCCAGCAGCTTAGATGCTGGGGACACCATATATTTT
.	TRBV5-1	TRBJ2-1	.	CASSFRQGRSYNEQFF	TGCGCCAGCAGCTTCCGGCAGGGACGCTCCTACAATGAGCAGTTCTTC
.	TRBV10-3	TRBJ2-7	.	CAISGGGSNEQYF	TGTGCCATCAGTGGCGGAGGGTCAAACGAGCAGTACTTC
TRBD1	TRBV7-9	TRBJ2-7	.	CASSRWDRDYEQYF	TGTGCCAGCAGCCGCTGGGACAGGGACTACGAGCAGTACTTC
TRBD1	TRBV4-3	TRBJ1-2	.	CASGQGKANYGYTF	TGCGCCAGCGGACAGGGCAAGGCTAACTATGGCTACACCTTC
.	TRBV5-1	TRBJ2-3	.	CASSLRGTDSDTQYF	TGCGCCAGCAGCTTAAGAGGGACTGACTCGGATACGCAGTATTTT
.	TRBV7-9	TRBJ1-3	.	CASSAFLRGSTGNTIYF	TGTGCCAGCAGCGCCTTTCTGAGGGGATCTACTGGAAACACCATATATTTT
.	TRBV5-1	TRBJ1-5	once	CASSLWGAGNQPQHF	TGCGCCAGCAGCTTGTGGGGGGCGGGAAATCAGCCCCAGCATTTT
.	TRBV6-6	TRBJ2-1	.	CASADRRGSYNEQFF	TGTGCCAGCGCAGATCGGAGGGGATCCTACAATGAGCAGTTCTTC
.	TRBV7-2	TRBJ1-2	.	CASSSMVGNYGYTF	TGTGCCAGCAGCTCCATGGTGGGGAACTATGGCTACACCTTC
.	TRBV3-1/TRBV3-2	TRBJ2-3	.	CASSPSRALRTDTQYF	TGTGCCAGCAGCCCATCGCGGGCCCTACGCACAGATACGCAGTATTTT
.	TRBV27	TRBJ2-5	.	CASSLSKVTIQETQYF	TGTGCCAGCAGTTTATCTAAAGTGACAATCCAAGAGACCCAGTACTTC
.	TRBV4-1	TRBJ2-7	.	CASSQESASSYEQYF	TGCGCCAGCAGCCAAGAATCGGCTTCCTCCTACGAGCAGTACTTC
.	TRBV2	TRBJ1-2	.	CASSPGSWGYTF	TGTGCCAGCAGTCCAGGGAGTTGGGGCTACACCTTC
.	TRBV18	TRBJ1-4	.	CASSPRQTTNEKLFF	TGTGCCAGCTCACCGCGACAGACAACTAATGAAAAACTGTTTTTT
TRBD2	TRBV29-1	TRBJ2-5	.	CSVSEGTTEETQYF	TGCAGCGTATCGGAAGGGACTACGGAAGAGACCCAGTACTTC
.	TRBV4-3	TRBJ2-7	.	CASSQDPAWGEQYF	TGCGCCAGCAGCCAAGACCCGGCGTGGGGCGAGCAGTACTTC
TRBD1	TRBV5-8	TRBJ1-4	.	CASSSGQGTTNEKLFF	TGTGCCAGCAGCTCGGGACAGGGGACAACTAATGAAAAACTGTTTTTT
TRBD2	TRBV27	TRBJ2-3	few	CASSLYLADGTDTQYF	TGTGCCAGCAGTTTATACCTAGCGGACGGCACAGATACGCAGTATTTT